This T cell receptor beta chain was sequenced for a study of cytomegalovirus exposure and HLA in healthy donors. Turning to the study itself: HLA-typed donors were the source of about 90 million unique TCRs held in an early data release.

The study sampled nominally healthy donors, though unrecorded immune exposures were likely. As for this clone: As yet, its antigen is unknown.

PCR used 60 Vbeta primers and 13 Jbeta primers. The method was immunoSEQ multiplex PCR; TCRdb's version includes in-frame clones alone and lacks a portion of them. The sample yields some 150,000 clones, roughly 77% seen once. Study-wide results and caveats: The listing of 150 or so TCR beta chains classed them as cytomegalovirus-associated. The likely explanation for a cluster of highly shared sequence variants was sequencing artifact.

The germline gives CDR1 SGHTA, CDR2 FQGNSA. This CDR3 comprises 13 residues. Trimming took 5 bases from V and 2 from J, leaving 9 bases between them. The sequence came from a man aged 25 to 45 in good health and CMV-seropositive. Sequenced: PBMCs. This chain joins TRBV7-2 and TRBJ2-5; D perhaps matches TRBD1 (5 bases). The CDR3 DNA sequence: TGTGCCAGCAGCCTAAGGGGACAAGAGACCCAGTACTTC. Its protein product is CASSLRGQETQYF. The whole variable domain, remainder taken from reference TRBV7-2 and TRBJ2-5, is GAGVSQSPSNKVTEKGKDVELRCDPISGHTALYWYRQSLGQGLEFLIYFQGNSAPDKSGLPSDRFSAERTGGSVSTLTIQRTQQEDSAVYLCASSLRGQETQYFGPGTRLLVL.